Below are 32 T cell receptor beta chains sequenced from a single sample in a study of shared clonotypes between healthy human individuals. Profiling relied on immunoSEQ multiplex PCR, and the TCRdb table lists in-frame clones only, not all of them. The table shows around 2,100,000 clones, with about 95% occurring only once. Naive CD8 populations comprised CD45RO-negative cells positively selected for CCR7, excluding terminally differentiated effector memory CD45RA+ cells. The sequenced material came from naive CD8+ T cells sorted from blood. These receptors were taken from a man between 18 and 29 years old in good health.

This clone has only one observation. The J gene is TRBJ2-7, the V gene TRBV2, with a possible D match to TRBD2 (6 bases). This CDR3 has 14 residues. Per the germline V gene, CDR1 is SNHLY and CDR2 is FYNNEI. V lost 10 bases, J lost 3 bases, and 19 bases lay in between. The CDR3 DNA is TGTGCCACCCTGATCGGGGGAAACGGCTACGAGCAGTACTTC. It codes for CATLIGGNGYEQYF. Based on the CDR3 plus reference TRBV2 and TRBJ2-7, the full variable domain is EPEVTQTPSHQVTQMGQEVILRCVPISNHLYFYWYRQILGQKVEFLVSFYNNEISEKSEIFDDQFSVERPDGSNFTLKIRSTKLEDSAMYFCATLIGGNGYEQYFGPGTRLTVT.

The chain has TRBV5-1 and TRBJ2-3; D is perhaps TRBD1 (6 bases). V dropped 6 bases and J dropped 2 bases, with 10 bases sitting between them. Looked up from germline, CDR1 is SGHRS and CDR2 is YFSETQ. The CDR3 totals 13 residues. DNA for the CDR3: TGCGCCAGCACTACAGGGATCACAGATACGCAGTATTTT. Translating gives CASTTGITDTQYF.

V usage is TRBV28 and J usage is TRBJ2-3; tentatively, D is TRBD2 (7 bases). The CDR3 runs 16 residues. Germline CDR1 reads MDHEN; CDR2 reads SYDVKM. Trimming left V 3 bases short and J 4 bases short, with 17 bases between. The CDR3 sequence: CASSLYRGALADTQYF. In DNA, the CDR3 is TGTGCCAGCAGTTTGTATCGGGGGGCGCTTGCAGATACGCAGTATTTT.

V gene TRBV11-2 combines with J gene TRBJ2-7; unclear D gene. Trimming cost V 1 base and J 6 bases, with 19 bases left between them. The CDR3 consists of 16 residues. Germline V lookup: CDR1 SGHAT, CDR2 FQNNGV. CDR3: CASSLVSPEYLGEQYF. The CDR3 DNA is TGTGCCAGCAGCTTAGTTAGTCCAGAGTACTTGGGCGAGCAGTACTTC.

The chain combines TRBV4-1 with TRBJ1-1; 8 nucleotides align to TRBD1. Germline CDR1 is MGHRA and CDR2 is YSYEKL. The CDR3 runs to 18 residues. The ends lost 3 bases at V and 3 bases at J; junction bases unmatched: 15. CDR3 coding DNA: TGCGCCAGCAGCCAGTCGGCAGGGGGCAGGGTAGGGGACACTGAAGCTTTCTTT. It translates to CASSQSAGGRVGDTEAFF.

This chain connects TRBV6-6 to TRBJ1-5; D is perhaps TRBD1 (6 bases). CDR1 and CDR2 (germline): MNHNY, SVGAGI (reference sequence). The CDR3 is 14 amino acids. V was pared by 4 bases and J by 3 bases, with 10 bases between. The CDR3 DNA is TGTGCCAGCAGTTCGGGACACCTCAATCAGCCCCAGCATTTT. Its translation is CASSSGHLNQPQHF.

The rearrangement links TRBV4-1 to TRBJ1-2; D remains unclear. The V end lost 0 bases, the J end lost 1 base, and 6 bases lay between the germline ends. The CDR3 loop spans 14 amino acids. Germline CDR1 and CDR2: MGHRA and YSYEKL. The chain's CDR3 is CASSQDTVNYGYTF. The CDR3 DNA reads TGCGCCAGCAGCCAAGATACGGTTAACTATGGCTACACCTTC.

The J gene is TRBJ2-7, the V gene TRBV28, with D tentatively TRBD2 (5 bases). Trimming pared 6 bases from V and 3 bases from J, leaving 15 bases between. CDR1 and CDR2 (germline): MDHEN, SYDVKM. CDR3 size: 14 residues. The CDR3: CASSSSLALYEQYF. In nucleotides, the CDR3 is TGTGCCAGCAGCTCCAGTCTAGCCCTCTACGAGCAGTACTTC. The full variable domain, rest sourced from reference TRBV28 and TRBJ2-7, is DVKVTQSSRYLVKRTGEKVFLECVQDMDHENMFWYRQDPGLGLRLIYFSYDVKMKEKGDIPEGYSVSREKKERFSLILESASTNQTSMYLCASSSSLALYEQYFGPGTRLTVT.

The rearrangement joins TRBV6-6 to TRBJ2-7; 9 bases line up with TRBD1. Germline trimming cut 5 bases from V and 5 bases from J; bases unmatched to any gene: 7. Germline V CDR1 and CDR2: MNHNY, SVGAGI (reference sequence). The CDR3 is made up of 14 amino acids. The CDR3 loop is CASSNRGLENEQYF. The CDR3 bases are TGTGCCAGCAGTAACAGGGGGCTGGAGAACGAGCAGTACTTC.

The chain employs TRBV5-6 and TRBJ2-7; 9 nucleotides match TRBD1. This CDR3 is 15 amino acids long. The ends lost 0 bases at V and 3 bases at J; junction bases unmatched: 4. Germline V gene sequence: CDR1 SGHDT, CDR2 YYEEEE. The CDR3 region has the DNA TGTGCCAGCAGCTTGGGCGGACAGGGGATCTACGAGCAGTACTTC. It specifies CASSLGGQGIYEQYF. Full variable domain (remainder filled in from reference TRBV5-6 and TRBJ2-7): DAGVTQSPTHLIKTRGQQVTLRCSPKSGHDTVSWYQQALGQGPQFIFQYYEEEERQRGNFPDRFSGHQFPNYSSELNVNALLLGDSALYLCASSLGGQGIYEQYFGPGTRLTVT.

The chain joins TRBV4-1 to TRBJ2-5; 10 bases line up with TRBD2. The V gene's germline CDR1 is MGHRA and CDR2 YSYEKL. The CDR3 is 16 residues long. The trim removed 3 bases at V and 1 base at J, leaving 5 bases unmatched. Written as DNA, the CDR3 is TGCGCCAGCAGCCAGCTAGCGGGGGTTGCCCAAGAGACCCAGTACTTC. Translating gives CASSQLAGVAQETQYF.

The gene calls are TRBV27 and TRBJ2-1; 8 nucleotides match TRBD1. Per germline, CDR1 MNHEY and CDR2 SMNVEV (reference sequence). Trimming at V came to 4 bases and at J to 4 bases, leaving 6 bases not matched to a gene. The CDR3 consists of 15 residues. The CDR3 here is CASSSQGAGYNEQFF. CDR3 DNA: TGTGCCAGCAGTTCCCAGGGGGCAGGGTACAATGAGCAGTTCTTC.

CDR3 in DNA: TGTGCCAGCAGTTACCCGGGACTGGCGCCCGAGCAGTACTTC. Translating gives CASSYPGLAPEQYF. The genes are TRBV6-6 and TRBJ2-5; tentative D call: TRBD2 (6 bases). The J call could be wrong; TRBJ2-7 is a better fit for the DNA end. The CDR3 spans 14 residues. The V gene's germline CDR1 is MNHNY and CDR2 SVGAGI (reference sequence).

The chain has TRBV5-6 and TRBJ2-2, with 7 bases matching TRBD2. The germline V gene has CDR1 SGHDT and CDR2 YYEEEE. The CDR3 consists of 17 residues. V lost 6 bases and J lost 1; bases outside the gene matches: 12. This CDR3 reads CASTVLSSGMNTGELFF. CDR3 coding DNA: TGTGCCAGCACCGTACTTTCTAGCGGAATGAACACCGGGGAGCTGTTTTTT.

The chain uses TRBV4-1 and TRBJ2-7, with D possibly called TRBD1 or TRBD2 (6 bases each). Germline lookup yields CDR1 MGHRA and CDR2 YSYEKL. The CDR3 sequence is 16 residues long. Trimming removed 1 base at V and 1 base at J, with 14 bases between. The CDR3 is CASSQVPGAVSYEQYF. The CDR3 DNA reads TGCGCCAGCAGCCAAGTCCCGGGGGCAGTGTCCTACGAGCAGTACTTC.

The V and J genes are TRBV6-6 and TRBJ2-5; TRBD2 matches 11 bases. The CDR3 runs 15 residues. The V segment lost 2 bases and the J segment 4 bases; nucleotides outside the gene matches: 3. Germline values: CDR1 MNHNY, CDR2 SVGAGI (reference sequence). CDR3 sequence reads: CASSYTSGSGETQYF. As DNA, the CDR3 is TGTGCCAGCAGTTACACTAGCGGGAGTGGAGAGACCCAGTACTTC.

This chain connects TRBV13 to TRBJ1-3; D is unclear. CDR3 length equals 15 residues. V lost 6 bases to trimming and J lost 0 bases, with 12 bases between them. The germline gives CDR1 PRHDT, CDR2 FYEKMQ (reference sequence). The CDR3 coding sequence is TGTGCCAGCAGAGAACAGCTTGACTCTGGAAACACCATATATTTT. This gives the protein CASREQLDSGNTIYF.

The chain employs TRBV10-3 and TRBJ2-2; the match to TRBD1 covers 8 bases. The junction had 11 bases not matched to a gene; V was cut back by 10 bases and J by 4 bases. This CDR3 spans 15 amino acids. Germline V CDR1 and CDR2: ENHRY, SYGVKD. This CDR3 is CATEPQGVGTGELFF. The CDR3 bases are TGTGCCACCGAACCACAGGGGGTGGGCACCGGGGAGCTGTTTTTT.

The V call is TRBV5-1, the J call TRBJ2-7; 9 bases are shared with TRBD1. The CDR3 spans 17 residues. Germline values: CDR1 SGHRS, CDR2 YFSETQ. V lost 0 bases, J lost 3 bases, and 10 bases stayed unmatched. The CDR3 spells CASSLDRGRHIVYEQYF. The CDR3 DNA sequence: TGCGCCAGCAGCTTGGACAGGGGGCGCCATATTGTCTACGAGCAGTACTTC.

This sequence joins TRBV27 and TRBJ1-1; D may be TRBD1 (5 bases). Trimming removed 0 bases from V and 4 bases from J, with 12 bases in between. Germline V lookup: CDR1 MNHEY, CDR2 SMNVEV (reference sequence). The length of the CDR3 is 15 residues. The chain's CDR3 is CASSLSGPGGTEAFF. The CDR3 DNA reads TGTGCCAGCAGTTTATCAGGCCCGGGGGGCACTGAAGCTTTCTTT.

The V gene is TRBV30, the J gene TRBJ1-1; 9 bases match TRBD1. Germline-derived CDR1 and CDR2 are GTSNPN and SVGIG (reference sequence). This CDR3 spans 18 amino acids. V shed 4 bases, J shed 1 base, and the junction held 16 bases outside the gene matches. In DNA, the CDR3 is TGTGCCTGGACTCACCTTCCGGGACAGGGTAAGGAGAACACTGAAGCTTTCTTT. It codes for CAWTHLPGQGKENTEAFF.

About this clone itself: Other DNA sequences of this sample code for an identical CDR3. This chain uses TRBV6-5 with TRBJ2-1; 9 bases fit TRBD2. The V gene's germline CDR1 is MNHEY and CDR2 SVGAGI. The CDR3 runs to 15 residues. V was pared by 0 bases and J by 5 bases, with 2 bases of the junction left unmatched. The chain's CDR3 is CASSYSTSGNNEQFF. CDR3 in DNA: TGTGCCAGCAGTTACTCGACTAGCGGAAACAATGAGCAGTTCTTC.

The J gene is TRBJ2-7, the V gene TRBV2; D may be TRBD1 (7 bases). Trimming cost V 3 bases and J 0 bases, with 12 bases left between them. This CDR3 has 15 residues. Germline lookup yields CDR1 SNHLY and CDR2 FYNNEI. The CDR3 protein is CASSDFRGASYEQYF. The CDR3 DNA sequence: TGTGCCAGCAGTGACTTCAGGGGGGCCTCCTACGAGCAGTACTTC. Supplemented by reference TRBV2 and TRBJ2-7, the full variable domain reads EPEVTQTPSHQVTQMGQEVILRCVPISNHLYFYWYRQILGQKVEFLVSFYNNEISEKSEIFDDQFSVERPDGSNFTLKIRSTKLEDSAMYFCASSDFRGASYEQYFGPGTRLTVT.

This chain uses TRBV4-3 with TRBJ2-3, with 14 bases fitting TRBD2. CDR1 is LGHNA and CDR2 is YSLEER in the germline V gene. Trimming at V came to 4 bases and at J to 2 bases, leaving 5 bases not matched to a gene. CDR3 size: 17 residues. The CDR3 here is CASSPGTSGSVTDTQYF. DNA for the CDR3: TGCGCCAGCAGCCCTGGGACTAGCGGGAGTGTCACAGATACGCAGTATTTT.

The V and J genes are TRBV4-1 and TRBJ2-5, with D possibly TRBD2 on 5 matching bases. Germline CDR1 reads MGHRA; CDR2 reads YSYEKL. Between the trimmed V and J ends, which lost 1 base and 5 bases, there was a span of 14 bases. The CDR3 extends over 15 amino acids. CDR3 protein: CASSQGTLNRETQYF. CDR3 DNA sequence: TGCGCCAGCAGCCAAGGGACTTTAAACCGGGAGACCCAGTACTTC.

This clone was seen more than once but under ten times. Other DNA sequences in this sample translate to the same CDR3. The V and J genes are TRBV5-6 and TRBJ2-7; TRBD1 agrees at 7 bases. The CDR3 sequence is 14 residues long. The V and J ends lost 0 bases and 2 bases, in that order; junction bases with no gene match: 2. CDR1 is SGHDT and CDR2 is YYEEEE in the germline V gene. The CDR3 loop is CASSLGDSPYEQYF. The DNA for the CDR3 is TGTGCCAGCAGCTTGGGGGACAGCCCCTACGAGCAGTACTTC. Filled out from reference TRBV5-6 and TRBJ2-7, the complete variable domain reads DAGVTQSPTHLIKTRGQQVTLRCSPKSGHDTVSWYQQALGQGPQFIFQYYEEEERQRGNFPDRFSGHQFPNYSSELNVNALLLGDSALYLCASSLGDSPYEQYFGPGTRLTVT.

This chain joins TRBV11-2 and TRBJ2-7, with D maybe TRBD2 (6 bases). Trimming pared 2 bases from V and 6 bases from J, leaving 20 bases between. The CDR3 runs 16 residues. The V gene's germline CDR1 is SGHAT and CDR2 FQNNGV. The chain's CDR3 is CASSLTGGFSSVEQYF. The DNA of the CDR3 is TGTGCCAGCAGCTTAACTGGGGGGTTTAGCTCGGTCGAGCAGTACTTC.

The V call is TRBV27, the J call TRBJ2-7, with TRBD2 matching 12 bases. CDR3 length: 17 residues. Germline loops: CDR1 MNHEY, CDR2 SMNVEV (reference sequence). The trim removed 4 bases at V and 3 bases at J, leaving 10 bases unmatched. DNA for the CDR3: TGTGCCAGCAGTTCCATCAGCCAGACTAGCGGGAGCTACGAGCAGTACTTC. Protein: CASSSISQTSGSYEQYF.

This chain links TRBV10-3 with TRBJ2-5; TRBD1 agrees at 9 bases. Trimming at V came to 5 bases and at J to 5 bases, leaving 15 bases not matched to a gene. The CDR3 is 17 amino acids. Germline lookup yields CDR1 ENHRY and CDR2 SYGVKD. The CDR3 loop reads CAISPDSGQGSWETQYF. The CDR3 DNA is TGTGCCATCAGTCCAGACAGTGGACAGGGGAGTTGGGAGACCCAGTACTTC.

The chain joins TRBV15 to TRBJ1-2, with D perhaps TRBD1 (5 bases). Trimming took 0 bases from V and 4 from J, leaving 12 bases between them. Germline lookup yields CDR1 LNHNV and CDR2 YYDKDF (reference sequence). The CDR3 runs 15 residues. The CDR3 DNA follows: TGTGCCACCAGCAGAGATAGGGGACTGGTCTATGGCTACACCTTC. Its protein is CATSRDRGLVYGYTF.

CDR3 sequence (DNA): TGCGCCAGCAGCCGACTAGCGGGACGGGATGAGCAGTTCTTC. This translates into CASSRLAGRDEQFF. The rearrangement joins TRBV4-1 to TRBJ2-1, with 11 bases lining up with TRBD2. There are 14 residues in the CDR3. The germline gives CDR1 MGHRA, CDR2 YSYEKL. V lost 4 bases, J lost 8 bases, and 4 bases stayed unmatched.

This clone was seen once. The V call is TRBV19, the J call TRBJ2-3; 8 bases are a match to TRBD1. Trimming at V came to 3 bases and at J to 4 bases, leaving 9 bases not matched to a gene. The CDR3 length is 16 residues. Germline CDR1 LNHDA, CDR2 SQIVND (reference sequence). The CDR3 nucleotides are TGTGCCAGTAGTATCTCCCGACAGGGGCGATCAGATACGCAGTATTTT. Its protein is CASSISRQGRSDTQYF.